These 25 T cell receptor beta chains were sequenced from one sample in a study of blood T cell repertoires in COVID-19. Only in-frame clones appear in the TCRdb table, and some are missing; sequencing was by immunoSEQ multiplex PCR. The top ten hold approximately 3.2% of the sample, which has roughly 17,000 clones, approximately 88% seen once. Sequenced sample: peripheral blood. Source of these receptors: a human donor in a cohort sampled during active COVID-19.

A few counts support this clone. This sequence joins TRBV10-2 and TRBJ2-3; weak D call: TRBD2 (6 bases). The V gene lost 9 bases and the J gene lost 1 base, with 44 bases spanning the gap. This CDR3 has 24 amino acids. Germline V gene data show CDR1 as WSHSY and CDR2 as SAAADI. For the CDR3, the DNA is TGCGCCAGTCAAATACTACCGACTCTGGGACGGGAGACGTGGGGGACTGGTCGCACAGATACGCAGTATTTT. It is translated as CASQILPTLGRETWGTGRTDTQYF.

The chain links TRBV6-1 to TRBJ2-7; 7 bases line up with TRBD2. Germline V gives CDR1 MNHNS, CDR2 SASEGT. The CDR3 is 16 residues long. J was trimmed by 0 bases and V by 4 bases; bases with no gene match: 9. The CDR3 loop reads CASSVPPSGSSYEQYF. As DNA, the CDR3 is TGTGCCAGCAGTGTTCCTCCTAGCGGAAGCTCCTACGAGCAGTACTTC.

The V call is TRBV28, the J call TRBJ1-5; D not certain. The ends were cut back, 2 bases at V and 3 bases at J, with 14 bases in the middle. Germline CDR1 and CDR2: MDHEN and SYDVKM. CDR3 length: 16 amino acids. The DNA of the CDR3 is TGTGCCAGCAGTTTAGGTGGGCAGGCCTACAATCAGCCCCAGCATTTT. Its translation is CASSLGGQAYNQPQHF.

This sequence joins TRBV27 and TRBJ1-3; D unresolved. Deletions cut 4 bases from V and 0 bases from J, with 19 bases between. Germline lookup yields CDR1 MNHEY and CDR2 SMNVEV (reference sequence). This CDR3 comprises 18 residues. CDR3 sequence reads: CASSSLSSLEISGNTIYF. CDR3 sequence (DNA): TGTGCCAGCAGTTCACTATCCAGCCTTGAGATCTCTGGAAACACCATATATTTT.

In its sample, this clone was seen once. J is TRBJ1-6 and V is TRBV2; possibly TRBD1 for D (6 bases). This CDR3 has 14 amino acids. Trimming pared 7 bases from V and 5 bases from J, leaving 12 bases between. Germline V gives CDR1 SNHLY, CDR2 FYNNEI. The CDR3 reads CASKGGMDNSPLHF. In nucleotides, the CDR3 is TGTGCCAGCAAGGGGGGGATGGATAATTCACCCCTCCACTTT.

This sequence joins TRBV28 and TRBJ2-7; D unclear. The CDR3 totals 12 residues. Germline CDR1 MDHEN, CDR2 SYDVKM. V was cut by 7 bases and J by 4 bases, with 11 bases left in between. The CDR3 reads CASNRAPYEQYF. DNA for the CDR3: TGTGCCAGCAATAGAGCACCTTACGAGCAGTACTTC.

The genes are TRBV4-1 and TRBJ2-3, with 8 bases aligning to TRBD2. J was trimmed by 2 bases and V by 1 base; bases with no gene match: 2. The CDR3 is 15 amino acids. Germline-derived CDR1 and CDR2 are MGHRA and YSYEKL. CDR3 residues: CASSQVGLVTDTQYF. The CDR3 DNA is TGCGCCAGCAGCCAAGTGGGACTAGTCACAGATACGCAGTATTTT.

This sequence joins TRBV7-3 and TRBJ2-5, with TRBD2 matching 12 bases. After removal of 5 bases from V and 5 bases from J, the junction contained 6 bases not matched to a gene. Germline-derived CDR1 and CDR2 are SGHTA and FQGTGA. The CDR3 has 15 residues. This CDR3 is CASSPTSGRFETQYF. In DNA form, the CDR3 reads TGTGCCAGCAGCCCGACTAGCGGGAGATTCGAGACCCAGTACTTC. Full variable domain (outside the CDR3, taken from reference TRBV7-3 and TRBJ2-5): GAGVSQTPSNKVTEKGKYVELRCDPISGHTALYWYRQSLGQGPEFLIYFQGTGAADDSGLPNDRFFAVRPEGSVSTLKIQRTERGDSAVYLCASSPTSGRFETQYFGPGTRLLVL.

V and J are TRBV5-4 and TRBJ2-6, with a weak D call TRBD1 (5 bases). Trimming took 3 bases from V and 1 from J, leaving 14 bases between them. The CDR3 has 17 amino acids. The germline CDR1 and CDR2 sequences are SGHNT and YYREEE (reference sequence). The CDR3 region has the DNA TGTGCCAGCAGCTCGAGACAGCCTGGGTCTGGGGCCAACGTCCTGACTTTC. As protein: CASSSRQPGSGANVLTF.

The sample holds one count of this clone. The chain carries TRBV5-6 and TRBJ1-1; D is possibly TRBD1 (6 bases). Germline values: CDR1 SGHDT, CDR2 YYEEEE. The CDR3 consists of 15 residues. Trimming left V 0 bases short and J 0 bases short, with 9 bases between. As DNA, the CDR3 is TGTGCCAGCAGCTTGGCCGGACAGTTGAACACTGAAGCTTTCTTT. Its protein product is CASSLAGQLNTEAFF. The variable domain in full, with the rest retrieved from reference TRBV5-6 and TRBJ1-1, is DAGVTQSPTHLIKTRGQQVTLRCSPKSGHDTVSWYQQALGQGPQFIFQYYEEEERQRGNFPDRFSGHQFPNYSSELNVNALLLGDSALYLCASSLAGQLNTEAFFGQGTRLTVV.

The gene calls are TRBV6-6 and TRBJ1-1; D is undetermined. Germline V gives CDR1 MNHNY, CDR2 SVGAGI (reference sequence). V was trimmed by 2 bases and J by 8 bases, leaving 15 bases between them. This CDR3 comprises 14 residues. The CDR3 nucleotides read TGTGCCAGCAGTTACCCCGAACAGATATCCGAAGCTTTCTTT. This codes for CASSYPEQISEAFF.

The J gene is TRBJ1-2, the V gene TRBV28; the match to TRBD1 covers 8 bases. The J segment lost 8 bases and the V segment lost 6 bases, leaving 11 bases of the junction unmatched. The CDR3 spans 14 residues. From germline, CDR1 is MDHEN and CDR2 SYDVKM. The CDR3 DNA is TGTGCCAGCAGGGAAGAGGACAGGGTAGACGGCTACACCTTC. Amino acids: CASREEDRVDGYTF.

CDR3 protein: CASSLRDSNEQFF. In DNA form, the CDR3 reads TGTGCCAGCAGCTTACGAGACTCAAATGAGCAGTTCTTC. V is TRBV9 and J is TRBJ2-1, with D unclear. The germline V gene has CDR1 SGDLS and CDR2 YYNGEE. The CDR3 is made up of 13 amino acids. V dropped 4 bases and J dropped 7 bases, with 12 bases sitting between them.

The CDR3: CATSYRDRDQETQYF. The CDR3 DNA sequence: TGTGCCACCAGCTACCGGGACAGGGACCAAGAGACCCAGTACTTC. The chain is built from TRBV15 and TRBJ2-5; 9 nucleotides align to TRBD1. This CDR3 has 15 amino acids. Per germline, CDR1 LNHNV and CDR2 YYDKDF (reference sequence). The V and J ends lost 5 bases and 0 bases, in that order; junction bases with no gene match: 4.

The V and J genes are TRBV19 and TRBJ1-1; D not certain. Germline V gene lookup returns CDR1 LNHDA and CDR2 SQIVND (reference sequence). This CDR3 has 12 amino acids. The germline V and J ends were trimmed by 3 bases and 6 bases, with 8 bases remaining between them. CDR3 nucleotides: TGTGCCAGTAGTATCGGGATGTCTGAAGCTTTCTTT. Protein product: CASSIGMSEAFF.

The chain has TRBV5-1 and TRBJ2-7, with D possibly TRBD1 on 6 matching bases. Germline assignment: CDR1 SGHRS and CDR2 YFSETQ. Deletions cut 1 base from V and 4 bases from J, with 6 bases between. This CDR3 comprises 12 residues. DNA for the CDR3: TGCGCCAGCAGCTTGAGGGGGTACGAGCAGTACTTC. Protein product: CASSLRGYEQYF. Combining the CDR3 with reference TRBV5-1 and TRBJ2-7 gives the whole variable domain KAGVTQTPRYLIKTRGQQVTLSCSPISGHRSVSWYQQTPGQGLQFLFEYFSETQRNKGNFPGRFSGRQFSNSRSEMNVSTLELGDSALYLCASSLRGYEQYFGPGTRLTVT.

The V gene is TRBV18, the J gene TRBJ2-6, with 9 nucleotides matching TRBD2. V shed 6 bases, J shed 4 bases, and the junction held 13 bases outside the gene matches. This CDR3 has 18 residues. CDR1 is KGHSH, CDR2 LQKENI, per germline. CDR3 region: CASSYQSSGRTGANVLTF. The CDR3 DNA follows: TGTGCCAGCTCCTACCAGTCCAGCGGGAGGACAGGGGCCAACGTCCTGACTTTC.

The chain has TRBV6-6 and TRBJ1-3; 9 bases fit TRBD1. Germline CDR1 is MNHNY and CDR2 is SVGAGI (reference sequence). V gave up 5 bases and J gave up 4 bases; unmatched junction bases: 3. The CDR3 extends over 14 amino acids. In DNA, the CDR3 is TGTGCCAGCAGTCCGGGACAGGGAGGAAACACCATATATTTT. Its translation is CASSPGQGGNTIYF.

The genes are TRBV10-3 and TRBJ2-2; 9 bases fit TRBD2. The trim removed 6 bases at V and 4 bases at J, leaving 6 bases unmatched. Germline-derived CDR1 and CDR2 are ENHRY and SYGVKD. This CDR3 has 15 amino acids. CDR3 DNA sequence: TGTGCCATCAGGGAGGGACTAGCAGGCACCGGGGAGCTGTTTTTT. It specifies CAIREGLAGTGELFF.

The CDR3 here is CASSRGTGGYQPQHF. For the CDR3, the DNA is TGTGCCAGCAGCCGTGGGACAGGGGGCTATCAGCCCCAGCATTTT. V is TRBV5-5 and J is TRBJ1-5; TRBD1 aligns across 12 bases. V shed 4 bases, J shed 5 bases, and the junction held 4 bases outside the gene matches. The V gene's germline CDR1 is SGHKS and CDR2 YYEKEE (reference sequence). CDR3 size: 15 residues.

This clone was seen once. The CDR3 sequence: CASSPGGYGYTF. The CDR3 nucleotides read TGTGCCAGCAGTCCAGGGGGTTATGGCTACACCTTC. The genes are TRBV28 and TRBJ1-2; 7 bases are a match to TRBD1. The CDR3 totals 12 residues. Germline CDR1 reads MDHEN; CDR2 reads SYDVKM. V was pared by 5 bases and J by 5 bases, with 2 bases of the junction left unmatched.

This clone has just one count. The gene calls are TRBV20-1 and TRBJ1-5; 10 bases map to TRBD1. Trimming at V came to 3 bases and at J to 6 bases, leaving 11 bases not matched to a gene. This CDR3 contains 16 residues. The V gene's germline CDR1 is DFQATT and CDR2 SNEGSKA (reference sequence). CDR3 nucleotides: TGCAGTGCTAGTCTGACAGGGGGCTCGTTGGGTCAGCCCCAGCATTTT. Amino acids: CSASLTGGSLGQPQHF.

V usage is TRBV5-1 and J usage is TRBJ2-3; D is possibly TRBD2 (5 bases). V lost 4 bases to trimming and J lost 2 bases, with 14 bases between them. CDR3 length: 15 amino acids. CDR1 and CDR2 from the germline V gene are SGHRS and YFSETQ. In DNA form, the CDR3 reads TGCGCCAGCAGCCCTACCGGGATCCTCACAGATACGCAGTATTTT. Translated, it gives CASSPTGILTDTQYF.

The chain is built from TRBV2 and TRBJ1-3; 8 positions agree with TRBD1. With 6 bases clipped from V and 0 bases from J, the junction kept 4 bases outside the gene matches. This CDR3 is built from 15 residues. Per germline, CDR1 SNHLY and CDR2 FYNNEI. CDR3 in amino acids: CASSGDRNSGNTIYF. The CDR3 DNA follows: TGTGCCAGCAGCGGGGACAGGAACTCTGGAAACACCATATATTTT. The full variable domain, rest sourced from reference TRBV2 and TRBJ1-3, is EPEVTQTPSHQVTQMGQEVILRCVPISNHLYFYWYRQILGQKVEFLVSFYNNEISEKSEIFDDQFSVERPDGSNFTLKIRSTKLEDSAMYFCASSGDRNSGNTIYFGEGSWLTVV.

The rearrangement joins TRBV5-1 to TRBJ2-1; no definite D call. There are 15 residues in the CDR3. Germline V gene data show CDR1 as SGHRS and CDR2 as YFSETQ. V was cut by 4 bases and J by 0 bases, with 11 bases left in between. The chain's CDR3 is CASSLRRSSYNEQFF. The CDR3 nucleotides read TGCGCCAGCAGCCTACGGAGAAGCTCCTACAATGAGCAGTTCTTC.